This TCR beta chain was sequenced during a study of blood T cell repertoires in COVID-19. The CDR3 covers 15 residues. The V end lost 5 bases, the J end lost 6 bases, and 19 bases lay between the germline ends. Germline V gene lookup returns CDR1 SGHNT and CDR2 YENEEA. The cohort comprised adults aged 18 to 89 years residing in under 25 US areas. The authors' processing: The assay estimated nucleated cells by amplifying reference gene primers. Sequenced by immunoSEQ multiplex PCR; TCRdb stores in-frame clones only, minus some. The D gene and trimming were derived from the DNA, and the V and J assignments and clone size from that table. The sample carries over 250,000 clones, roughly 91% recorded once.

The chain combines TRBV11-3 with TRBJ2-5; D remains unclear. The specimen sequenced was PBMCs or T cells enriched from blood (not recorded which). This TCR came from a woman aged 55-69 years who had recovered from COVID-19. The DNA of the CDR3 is TGTGCCAGCAGCCACCGTTCGACGAGCGTAAAGACCCAGTACTTC. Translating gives CASSHRSTSVKTQYF. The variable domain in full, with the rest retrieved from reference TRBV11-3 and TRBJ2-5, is EAGVVQSPRYKIIEKKQPVAFWCNPISGHNTLYWYLQNLGQGPELLIRYENEEAVDDSQLPKDRFSAERLKGVDSTLKIQPAELGDSAVYLCASSHRSTSVKTQYFGPGTRLLVL.